The TCR beta chain under discussion was sequenced for a study of CD8 T cells in Susac syndrome. Reverse transcription of roughly 0.45 to 1 ug RNA was carried out with random hexamers. The TCR beta CDR3 was amplified by immunoSEQ multiplex PCR across 54 Vbeta, 13 Jbeta. From the immunoSEQ multiplex PCR reads, TCRdb called clonotypes with MiXCR, one entry per CDR3 protein. This table holds about 430,000 distinct CDR3 sequences, around 85% found once. Germline CDR1 MNHNS, CDR2 SASEGT. The junction had 10 bases not matched to a gene; V was cut back by 8 bases and J by 6 bases. CDR3 length: 15 residues. The V gene is TRBV6-1, the J gene TRBJ2-7; TRBD2 matches at 13 bases. The clonotype was recovered from a human donor with multiple sclerosis. The sequencing input was CD8+ T cells from PBMCs. The CDR3 region has the DNA TGTGCCAGCTTGGGACTAGCGGGGCCTTGGGGCGAGCAGTACTTC. Translated: CASLGLAGPWGEQYF.